These 28 T cell receptor beta chains were all obtained from the same sample, sequenced in a study of blood T cell repertoires in COVID-19. Generated by immunoSEQ multiplex PCR, the TCRdb table keeps only in-frame clones and is missing some. The sample shows tens of thousands of clones, 85% to 90% of them seen only once. The sample comprised peripheral blood. Receptors originate from a woman older than 75 with active COVID-19.

CDR3 sequence reads: CASLRAGGTDTQYF. CDR3 in DNA: TGCGCCAGCCTCCGGGCGGGAGGCACAGATACGCAGTATTTT. This rearrangement joins TRBV5-1 to TRBJ2-3; 7 bases are shared with TRBD2. In germline, CDR1 is SGHRS, CDR2 YFSETQ. V was clipped by 7 bases and J by 1 base; unmatched bases: 6. This CDR3 spans 14 amino acids.

This chain connects TRBV5-4 to TRBJ2-4, with 10 bases fitting TRBD1. The V gene end was trimmed by 3 bases and the J gene end by 1 base; junction bases not matched to a gene: 7. This CDR3 spans 17 amino acids. CDR1 and CDR2 (germline): SGHNT, YYREEE (reference sequence). CDR3 sequence: CASSWTGGERAKNIQYF. DNA for the CDR3: TGTGCCAGCAGCTGGACAGGGGGGGAGCGGGCCAAAAACATTCAGTACTTC. The whole variable domain, filled in from reference TRBV5-4 and TRBJ2-4, reads ETGVTQSPTHLIKTRGQQVTLRCSSQSGHNTVSWYQQALGQGPQFIFQYYREEENGRGNFPPRFSGLQFPNYSSELNVNALELDDSALYLCASSWTGGERAKNIQYFGAGTRLSVL.

The CDR3 DNA is TGTGCCAGCAGCTTAGTGGGGGGACGGAGACAAGAGACCCAGTACTTC. Translating it yields CASSLVGGRRQETQYF. The rearrangement joins TRBV7-3 to TRBJ2-5; D is perhaps TRBD2 (6 bases). This CDR3 region has 16 residues. V lost 2 bases to trimming and J lost 2 bases, with 15 bases between them. In germline, CDR1 is SGHTA, CDR2 FQGTGA.

The genes are TRBV6-2 or TRBV6-3 and TRBJ1-3; the D is unclear. Germline CDR1 and CDR2: MNHEY and SVGEGT. The ends were cut back, 0 bases at V and 4 bases at J, with 22 bases in the middle. The CDR3 has 19 residues. Here the CDR3 DNA reads TGTGCCAGCAGTTACTCACCACTTGACTCCTTAGAAAGAGGAAACACCATATATTTT. Its translation is CASSYSPLDSLERGNTIYF.

This chain links TRBV24-1 with TRBJ2-1; D remains unclear. Germline CDR1 KGHDR, CDR2 SFDVKD. V lost 4 bases and J lost 2, with 14 bases in between. The CDR3 loop spans 16 amino acids. The CDR3 nucleotides read TGTGCCACCAGTGACTCTTTGGCGGTAGCCTACAATGAGCAGTTCTTC. Protein product: CATSDSLAVAYNEQFF.

A remark on this clone: The same CDR3 also results from other DNA sequences found in this sample. The V call is TRBV28, the J call TRBJ2-1; 8 nucleotides match TRBD2. The V segment lost 5 bases and the J segment 0 bases; nucleotides outside the gene matches: 3. The germline V gene has CDR1 MDHEN and CDR2 SYDVKM. There are 15 residues in the CDR3. The CDR3 loop is CASSLSGNSYNEQFF. The CDR3, as DNA: TGTGCCAGCAGTCTTAGCGGGAACTCCTACAATGAGCAGTTCTTC.

The genes are TRBV24-1 and TRBJ2-2; D perhaps matches TRBD1 (5 bases). This CDR3 spans 13 amino acids. Germline V gene data show CDR1 as KGHDR and CDR2 as SFDVKD. Deletions cut 9 bases from V and 3 bases from J, with 10 bases between. CDR3 coding DNA: TGTGCCACCCATTCAGGGTACACCGGGGAGCTGTTTTTT. This sequence encodes CATHSGYTGELFF.

This clone has only one observation. The chain has TRBV14 and TRBJ2-3; D is perhaps TRBD1 (5 bases). Germline V CDR1 and CDR2: SGHDN, FVKESK. This CDR3 spans 14 amino acids. Between the trimmed V and J ends, which lost 4 bases and 6 bases, there was a span of 14 bases. The CDR3 nucleotides read TGTGCCAGCAGCCTCGTGGGCTGGGGCGATACGCAGTATTTT. Translation gives CASSLVGWGDTQYF.

This chain uses TRBV28 with TRBJ2-4, with D unclear. This CDR3 has 11 amino acids. Trimming stripped 8 bases from V and 5 bases from J, with 7 bases between. Per the germline V gene, CDR1 is MDHEN and CDR2 is SYDVKM. The CDR3 DNA sequence: TGTGCCAGCCTCCAGGAAAACATTCAGTACTTC. Translation: CASLQENIQYF.

The chain carries TRBV18 and TRBJ1-1; 11 positions match TRBD1. Germline trimming cut 4 bases from V and 1 base from J; bases unmatched to any gene: 2. This CDR3 comprises 15 residues. Germline CDR1 and CDR2: KGHSH and LQKENI. The CDR3 region is CASSLGTGGNTEAFF. The CDR3 nucleotides read TGTGCCAGCTCACTGGGGACAGGGGGGAACACTGAAGCTTTCTTT.

This chain uses TRBV3-1 (or the pseudogene TRBV3-2) with TRBJ2-7; tentative D call: TRBD1 (5 bases). The CDR3 has 15 residues. The germline V gene has CDR1 LGHDT and CDR2 YNNKEL (reference sequence). With 7 bases removed from V and 0 bases from J, the gap between germline ends came to 16 bases. CDR3 sequence (DNA): TGTGCCAGCAACATCAGGGCCGAGAGCTCCTACGAGCAGTACTTC. Protein: CASNIRAESSYEQYF.

The V gene is TRBV28, the J gene TRBJ2-3; a weak D match, TRBD2 (5 bases). The V end was cut by 6 bases, the J end by 4 bases, with 11 bases between. Germline V gene sequence: CDR1 MDHEN, CDR2 SYDVKM. This CDR3 has 13 residues. The CDR3 region is CASRDTRADTQYF. In DNA form, the CDR3 reads TGTGCCAGCAGGGATACGAGGGCAGATACGCAGTATTTT.

Note on this clone: A read error may produce the germline difference seen at one junction end. The rearrangement links TRBV28 to TRBJ2-5; D possibly corresponds to TRBD1 (6 bases). This CDR3 comprises 12 residues. Germline V gene data show CDR1 as MDHEN and CDR2 as SYDVKM. CDR3 region: CASSLGTLSENF. As DNA, the CDR3 is TGTGCCAGCAGCCTCGGGACACTAAGTGAGAACTTC.

The gene calls are TRBV24-1 and TRBJ2-7; D perhaps matches TRBD1 (6 bases). The CDR3 totals 15 residues. Germline loops: CDR1 KGHDR, CDR2 SFDVKD. Trimming removed 4 bases from V and 1 base from J, with 13 bases in between. This CDR3 is CATSESGTRSYEQYF. For the CDR3, the DNA is TGTGCCACCAGTGAATCCGGGACACGGTCCTACGAGCAGTACTTC.

This rearrangement joins TRBV28 to TRBJ2-5, with D maybe TRBD2 (6 bases). This CDR3 spans 17 amino acids. The ends were cut back, 5 bases at V and 0 bases at J, with 19 bases in the middle. CDR1 MDHEN and CDR2 SYDVKM come from the germline V gene. The chain's CDR3 is CASSEGFGEEDQETQYF. The CDR3 DNA follows: TGTGCCAGCAGTGAGGGATTCGGGGAGGAGGACCAAGAGACCCAGTACTTC.

The rearrangement uses TRBV18 and TRBJ2-1; D may be TRBD1 (6 bases). The CDR3 is 15 residues long. Germline V gene lookup returns CDR1 KGHSH and CDR2 LQKENI. Trimming removed 3 bases from V and 6 bases from J, with 15 bases in between. DNA for the CDR3: TGTGCCAGCTCACCCGGGACAATGGCGGGCAATGAGCAGTTCTTC. Translation: CASSPGTMAGNEQFF.

This chain connects TRBV5-1 to TRBJ2-3; a weak D match, TRBD2 (6 bases). The CDR3 is made up of 16 amino acids. Looked up from germline, CDR1 is SGHRS and CDR2 is YFSETQ. Trimming took 4 bases from V and 0 from J, leaving 15 bases between them. The CDR3 is CASSLRGGTSTDTQYF. The CDR3 coding sequence is TGCGCCAGCAGCCTGAGGGGCGGGACTAGCACAGATACGCAGTATTTT.

The chain carries TRBV6-2 or TRBV6-3 and TRBJ2-7, with D maybe TRBD2 (6 bases). Between the trimmed V and J ends, which lost 5 bases and 2 bases, there was a span of 28 bases. This CDR3 is built from 19 residues. Germline-derived CDR1 and CDR2 are MNHEY and SVGEGT. The CDR3 nucleotides are TGTGCCAGCAGTCCGGGCGGGCTAGCGCCCAACTTCGTAACCTACGAGCAGTACTTC. As protein: CASSPGGLAPNFVTYEQYF.

This chain links TRBV28 with TRBJ2-1; perhaps TRBD1 as D (5 bases). The germline V gene encodes CDR1 MDHEN and CDR2 SYDVKM. Trimming took off 4 bases at V and 7 bases at J, with 11 bases between the two ends. This CDR3 region has 13 residues. CDR3 DNA sequence: TGTGCCAGCAGTTATCGGCAGGGAAATGAGCAGTTCTTC. Protein sequence: CASSYRQGNEQFF.

The rearrangement uses TRBV7-9 and TRBJ2-7; 7 nucleotides agree with TRBD1. Germline assignment: CDR1 SEHNR and CDR2 FQNEAQ (reference sequence). Trimming cost V 4 bases and J 0 bases; bases outside gene matches: 6. This CDR3 comprises 15 residues. The CDR3 nucleotides are TGTGCCAGCAGCTCCGCGACAGGGCCCTCCTACGAGCAGTACTTC. Translated: CASSSATGPSYEQYF.

The sample holds one count of this clone. This chain's CDR3 is CASSLRLAGGGVDTQYF. The DNA for the CDR3 is TGTGCCAGCAGCTTAAGGTTAGCGGGAGGAGGCGTTGATACGCAGTATTTT. The chain joins TRBV7-2 to TRBJ2-3, with 10 bases lining up with TRBD2. CDR1 and CDR2 from the germline V gene are SGHTA and FQGNSA. Germline trimming cut 2 bases from V and 6 bases from J; bases unmatched to any gene: 11. This CDR3 contains 17 residues. Drawing the rest from reference TRBV7-2 and TRBJ2-3, the complete variable domain is GAGVSQSPSNKVTEKGKDVELRCDPISGHTALYWYRQSLGQGLEFLIYFQGNSAPDKSGLPSDRFSAERTGGSVSTLTIQRTQQEDSAVYLCASSLRLAGGGVDTQYFGPGTRLTVL.

The chain has TRBV7-8 and TRBJ2-7; 11 nucleotides agree with TRBD1. Germline CDR1 and CDR2: SGHVS and FQNEAQ. The CDR3 extends over 15 amino acids. With V trimmed by 4 bases and J by 5 bases, 7 bases remained unmatched. CDR3: CASSSRTGGIDEQYF. As DNA, the CDR3 is TGTGCCAGCAGCTCGCGGACAGGGGGCATCGACGAGCAGTACTTC.

The V gene is TRBV6-2 or TRBV6-3, the J gene TRBJ1-1; 8 nucleotides match TRBD1. V trimming: 7 bases; J trimming: 9 bases; junction bases outside the gene matches: 16. The germline CDR1 and CDR2 sequences are MNHEY and SVGEGT. The CDR3 covers 15 residues. The CDR3 DNA reads as TGTGCCAGCATCCCAATGGGACAGGCGTCATTAAAAGCTTTCTTT. As protein: CASIPMGQASLKAFF.

This rearrangement joins TRBV3-1 (or the pseudogene TRBV3-2) to TRBJ2-7, with 11 bases lining up with TRBD2. With V trimmed by 3 bases and J by 4 bases, 14 bases remained unmatched. The germline V gene has CDR1 LGHDT and CDR2 YNNKEL (reference sequence). The CDR3 is 18 residues long. The CDR3 nucleotides are TGTGCCAGCAGCCAGACAGGTTCCCCTAGCGGGAGGATGTACGAGCAGTACTTC. This gives the protein CASSQTGSPSGRMYEQYF.

DNA of the CDR3: TGCGCCAGCAGCTTGTCAGGGGTCGGTGGCTACACCTTC. As protein: CASSLSGVGGYTF. The chain couples TRBV5-1 to TRBJ1-2; possibly TRBD1 for D (6 bases). The CDR3 spans 13 residues. V lost 1 base and J 7 bases, leaving 11 bases between the germline ends. Per the germline V gene, CDR1 is SGHRS and CDR2 is YFSETQ.

This chain uses TRBV5-8 with TRBJ2-5; D may be TRBD2 (6 bases). CDR3 length: 16 residues. Trimming shortened V by 4 bases and J by 5 bases, and 21 bases separated the two germline ends. Per germline, CDR1 SGHTS and CDR2 YDEGEE. CDR3 nucleotide sequence: TGTGCCAGCAGCCCGCTTCTGGGCGGTCGGGGGGAGACCCAGTACTTC. Amino acid sequence: CASSPLLGGRGETQYF.

This CDR3 is CASSLLPGTAYEQYF. The CDR3 nucleotides are TGTGCCAGTAGTTTGCTACCCGGGACAGCCTACGAGCAGTACTTC. The J gene is TRBJ2-7, the V gene TRBV19, with 7 bases that match TRBD1. CDR3 length: 15 amino acids. Germline CDR1 and CDR2: LNHDA and SQIVND (reference sequence). Trimming at V came to 5 bases and at J to 2 bases, leaving 9 bases not matched to a gene.

The V and J genes are TRBV18 and TRBJ2-3; D perhaps matches TRBD2 (6 bases). Germline lookup yields CDR1 KGHSH and CDR2 LQKENI. V was trimmed by 2 bases and J by 3 bases, leaving 15 bases between them. The CDR3 extends over 16 amino acids. Written as DNA, the CDR3 is TGTGCCAGCTCACCATCCCGGAGGAGGGGAACAGATACGCAGTATTTT. This encodes CASSPSRRRGTDTQYF.